The 4 T cell receptor beta chains given below trace back to one sample, sequenced in a study of identifying expanded T cells in peripheral blood. Produced via immunoSEQ multiplex PCR; TCRdb's table is partial and in-frame only. The top ten hold 14% of the sample, which has about 97,000 clones, around 88% seen once. Sequenced sample: blood. The receptors shown here come from a person aged 18 to 75 in good health.

J is TRBJ1-4 and V is TRBV6-5, with a tentative D call TRBD1 (6 bases). The CDR3 runs 14 residues. The V end lost 7 bases, the J end lost 0 bases, and 9 bases lay between the germline ends. Germline CDR1 is MNHEY and CDR2 is SVGAGI. The CDR3 DNA follows: TGTGCCAGCAAATACAGGGCAACTAATGAAAAACTGTTTTTT. Its translation: CASKYRATNEKLFF.

The chain couples TRBV11-2 to TRBJ2-5, with TRBD2 identical over 10 bases. V dropped 6 bases and J dropped 3; count of bases not matched to a gene: 4. Germline-derived CDR1 and CDR2 are SGHAT and FQNNGV. This CDR3 is 14 amino acids long. The chain's CDR3 is CASSLGLAEETQYF. In nucleotides, the CDR3 is TGTGCCAGCAGTCTCGGACTAGCGGAAGAGACCCAGTACTTC. The entire variable domain, with the rest obtained from reference TRBV11-2 and TRBJ2-5, is as follows: EAGVAQSPRYKIIEKRQSVAFWCNPISGHATLYWYQQILGQGPKLLIQFQNNGVVDDSQLPKDRFSAERLKGVDSTLKIQPAKLEDSAVYLCASSLGLAEETQYFGPGTRLLVL.

The chain uses TRBV6-5 and TRBJ1-5, with unresolved D. The CDR3 is 14 amino acids. The V end was cut by 6 bases, the J end by 2 bases, with 11 bases between. The germline gives CDR1 MNHEY, CDR2 SVGAGI. CDR3 sequence: CASSGERGNQPQHF. The DNA for the CDR3 is TGTGCCAGCAGCGGAGAGAGGGGCAATCAGCCCCAGCATTTT.

There are a few counts of this clone. The chain recombines TRBV28 with TRBJ2-5; no clear D gene. CDR3 length: 13 amino acids. The germline gives CDR1 MDHEN, CDR2 SYDVKM. V shed 5 bases and J shed 5 bases, with 12 bases lying between them. The CDR3 DNA follows: TGTGCCAGCAGTCCCGTGACCTTTGAGACCCAGTACTTC. The encoded protein is CASSPVTFETQYF. The complete variable domain, with remaining parts taken from reference TRBV28 and TRBJ2-5, reads DVKVTQSSRYLVKRTGEKVFLECVQDMDHENMFWYRQDPGLGLRLIYFSYDVKMKEKGDIPEGYSVSREKKERFSLILESASTNQTSMYLCASSPVTFETQYFGPGTRLLVL.